The present T cell receptor beta chain was sequenced within a study of cytomegalovirus exposure and HLA in healthy donors. Study-level points and caveats: Apart from CMV serostatus, no immune exposure information was available.

13 Jbeta primers and 60 Vbeta primers were used for the PCR. Sequencing used immunoSEQ multiplex PCR; TCRdb keeps in-frame clones, though not all of them. Of over 100,000 clones in the sample, more than 60% are singletons; the top ten hold about 8.3%. A note on this clone: Its antigen remains unidentified.

The V and J ends lost 4 bases and 4 bases, in that order; junction bases with no gene match: 7. The CDR3 has 15 residues. Germline V gene sequence: CDR1 MRHNA, CDR2 SNTAGT. The specimen sequenced was PBMCs. The chain couples TRBV6-4 to TRBJ2-3; the match to TRBD2 covers 8 bases. The receptor was derived from a woman in her thirties or forties in good health and CMV-seropositive. CDR3 residues: CASSVGGRMSDTQYF. The CDR3 bases are TGTGCCAGCAGTGTGGGCGGGAGGATGTCAGATACGCAGTATTTT.